This T cell receptor beta chain was found in a study of cytomegalovirus exposure and HLA in healthy donors. PCR primers comprised 60 Vbeta and 13 Jbeta primers. TCRdb's table, derived via immunoSEQ multiplex PCR, lists solely in-frame clones and lacks some. The data include approximately 110,000 clones; the top ten clones carry about 2.2%. Study results and limitations: What a later analysis showed was that several of the most significant clusters appeared linked to common viral pathogens.

Details on this clone: No antigen is known for it.

This TCR was sampled from a man in his forties in good health and CMV-seronegative. The sample comprised PBMCs.

CDR3 in amino acids: CASSNQGVHTEAFF. The CDR3 nucleotides are TGTGCCAGCAGTAATCAGGGTGTTCACACTGAAGCTTTCTTT. The chain couples TRBV27 to TRBJ1-1; the D gene is possibly TRBD1 (5 bases). The length of the CDR3 is 14 residues. The V and J ends lost 5 bases and 3 bases respectively, with 13 bases between them. CDR1 and CDR2 (germline): MNHEY, SMNVEV (reference sequence).